The source of this TCR beta chain is a study of T cells in Graves' hyperthyroidism and ophthalmopathy. Whole-study results and caveats: The majority of expanded thyroid clonotypes above 0.001 also appeared in blood. Ophthalmopathy was distinguished from stable hyperthyroidism by 13 V-J signatures.

Many counts were recorded for this clonotype. The antigen remains unidentified. What was amplified from RNA transcripts were TCR beta CDR3 regions. The primer set for the first-round RT-PCR of the TCR CDR3 was HTBI. TCRdb re-called the multiplex PCR reads through MiXCR, storing one row per CDR3 protein. The repertoire includes 650,000 to 700,000 distinct CDR3 sequences, 15% to 20% of them detected once, and around 15% sits in the top ten. Germline values: CDR1 SGHAT, CDR2 FQNNGV. Unmatched junction bases numbered 5, after V lost 5 bases and J lost 1 base. The CDR3 is made up of 15 amino acids. The study defined stable Graves' hyperthyroidism as no ophthalmopathy progression within 18 months. From around 11 ml of fresh peripheral blood, PBMCs were isolated.

The clonotype was recovered from a man in his forties or fifties with Graves' hyperthyroidism. This chain connects TRBV11-2 to TRBJ2-3, with 8 bases lining up with TRBD1. Specimen: blood. The chain's CDR3 is CASSAYRGGTDTQYF. The CDR3 DNA sequence: TGTGCCAGCAGCGCTTACAGGGGGGGCACAGATACGCAGTATTTT. Full variable domain (rest looked up from reference TRBV11-2 and TRBJ2-3): EAGVAQSPRYKIIEKRQSVAFWCNPISGHATLYWYQQILGQGPKLLIQFQNNGVVDDSQLPKDRFSAERLKGVDSTLKIQPAKLEDSAVYLCASSAYRGGTDTQYFGPGTRLTVL.